A single sample is the source of the 24 T cell receptor beta chains below, sequenced in a study of early T cells in non-severe SARS-CoV-2 infection. TCRdb re-called the 5' RACE reads through MiXCR, storing one row per CDR3 protein. This sample yields 45,000 to 70,000 distinct CDR3 sequences, of which 7.7% are seen a single time; roughly a tenth belongs to the top ten. The sequences come from whole blood, collected at baseline. The receptors originated from an adult who was a healthcare worker with PCR-confirmed SARS-CoV-2 infection or an uninfected control (not recorded which).

The rearrangement uses TRBV2 and TRBJ2-5; weak D call: TRBD1 (6 bases). Germline V lookup: CDR1 SNHLY, CDR2 FYNNEI. The CDR3 length is 15 residues. V was clipped by 9 bases and J by 1 base, with 18 bases between them. The chain's CDR3 is CASQYFTGTQETQYF. CDR3 in DNA: TGTGCCAGTCAGTACTTTACAGGGACCCAAGAGACCCAGTACTTC.

Note on this clonotype: A much larger clonotype is one base distant, so this may be a read error. The chain is built from TRBV20-1 and TRBJ2-7, with no clear D. In germline, CDR1 is DFQATT, CDR2 SNEGSKA (reference sequence). CDR3 length equals 13 residues. This CDR3 reads CGARRRVAYEQYF. Written as DNA, the CDR3 is TGCGGTGCTAGAAGAAGAGTAGCCTACGAGCAGTACTTC.

At least ten counts were recorded for this clonotype. The CDR3 DNA reads as TGTGCCAGCTCCGGGACAAGTACCTACGAGCAGTACTTC. Translated: CASSGTSTYEQYF. The chain links TRBV27 to TRBJ2-7, with a weak D call TRBD1 (6 bases). This CDR3 is built from 13 residues. V lost 8 bases and J lost 2, with 13 bases in between. Germline CDR1 is MNHEY and CDR2 is SMNVEV (reference sequence).

In this sample, this clonotype turned up many times. The chain uses TRBV7-2 and TRBJ2-1, with 7 bases aligning to TRBD2. The J segment lost 8 bases and the V segment lost 5 bases, leaving 12 bases of the junction unmatched. The CDR3 loop spans 15 amino acids. Germline V gene data show CDR1 as SGHTA and CDR2 as FQGNSA. CDR3 bases: TGTGCCAGCAGCAGCCGGGACCAGCGGGGTTATGAGCAGTTCTTC. It is translated as CASSSRDQRGYEQFF. The full variable domain, with the rest looked up from reference TRBV7-2 and TRBJ2-1, is GAGVSQSPSNKVTEKGKDVELRCDPISGHTALYWYRQSLGQGLEFLIYFQGNSAPDKSGLPSDRFSAERTGGSVSTLTIQRTQQEDSAVYLCASSSRDQRGYEQFFGPGTRLTVL.

This clonotype was observed a handful of times. The chain employs TRBV28 and TRBJ1-5; no clear D gene. Trimming stripped 0 bases from V and 4 bases from J, with 7 bases between. The CDR3 contains 14 residues. Germline V gene data show CDR1 as MDHEN and CDR2 as SYDVKM. In nucleotides, the CDR3 is TGTGCCAGCAGTTTATGGGACGTAAATCAGCCCCAGCATTTT. This sequence encodes CASSLWDVNQPQHF.

There are many counts of this clonotype. This sequence joins TRBV6-5 and TRBJ2-3; 7 positions match TRBD2. Germline lookup yields CDR1 MNHEY and CDR2 SVGAGI. The CDR3 has 20 residues. J lost 4 bases, V lost 6 bases, and 25 bases had no gene match. The CDR3 sequence: CASSLAGAGGRSTLADTQYF. Here the CDR3 DNA reads TGTGCCAGCAGCCTCGCTGGGGCCGGGGGGAGGTCAACTCTGGCAGATACGCAGTATTTT.

The table lists this clonotype with a few counts. This chain connects TRBV3-1 to TRBJ2-7; perhaps TRBD2 as D (6 bases). V lost 0 bases and J lost 5, with 11 bases in between. CDR3 length: 14 residues. Per germline, CDR1 LGHDT and CDR2 YNNKEL (reference sequence). The CDR3 sequence: CASSQDAGSHEQYF. The CDR3 DNA follows: TGTGCCAGCAGCCAAGATGCGGGATCCCACGAGCAGTACTTC.

Notes on this clonotype: This may stem from a read error, because a much larger clone lies one nucleotide away. V gene TRBV28 combines with J gene TRBJ1-1, with TRBD1 matching 7 bases. The length of the CDR3 is 15 residues. Germline V gene sequence: CDR1 MDHEN, CDR2 SYDVKM. CDR3 loop: CANSPGQDSNTEAFF. CDR3 in DNA: TGTGCCAACAGTCCCGGACAGGACTCGAACACTGAAGCTTTCTTT.

This clonotype was seen at least ten times. V and J are TRBV4-3 and TRBJ2-3; a weak D match, TRBD2 (6 bases). V dropped 0 bases and J dropped 4 bases, with 11 bases sitting between them. Per the germline V gene, CDR1 is LGHNA and CDR2 is YSLEER. CDR3 length: 15 residues. CDR3 in DNA: TGCGCCAGCAGCCAAGAACCTATAGCGGCAGATACGCAGTATTTT. Encoded protein: CASSQEPIAADTQYF.

The CDR3 nucleotides read TGCAGTGCTTCCGGAGGGAGCGGGTACGAGCAGTACTTC. It yields the protein CSASGGSGYEQYF. This chain links TRBV20-1 with TRBJ2-7; TRBD2 is a possible D gene (6 bases). CDR3 length: 13 amino acids. The germline V gene has CDR1 DFQATT and CDR2 SNEGSKA (reference sequence). V was pared by 5 bases and J by 4 bases, with 15 bases between.

The chain is built from TRBV6-6 and TRBJ2-1; 11 bases line up with TRBD2. Germline CDR1 reads MNHNY; CDR2 reads SVGAGI (reference sequence). Trimming took 6 bases from V and 4 from J; bases not matched to a gene: 5. The CDR3 extends over 15 amino acids. The CDR3 DNA is TGTGCCAGCAGGCCACTAGCGGGAGCTTACAATGAGCAGTTCTTC. Translating it yields CASRPLAGAYNEQFF.

The chain combines TRBV10-1 with TRBJ1-1; D unresolved. The CDR3 has 15 amino acids. Germline CDR1 WNHNN, CDR2 SYGVQD (reference sequence). V lost 2 bases to trimming and J lost 1 base, with 11 bases between them. In nucleotides, the CDR3 is TGCGCCAGCAGTGAGAGAGCCATCGCGAACACTGAAGCTTTCTTT. Translated: CASSERAIANTEAFF.

J is TRBJ1-6 and V is TRBV5-5; 8 bases align to TRBD1. Germline trimming cut 3 bases from V and 9 bases from J; bases unmatched to any gene: 5. The germline V gene encodes CDR1 SGHKS and CDR2 YYEKEE (reference sequence). This CDR3 spans 14 amino acids. CDR3 nucleotides: TGTGCCAGCAGCTCGGACAGGGAGTTTTCACCCCTCCACTTT. Translation: CASSSDREFSPLHF.

Regarding this clonotype: One junction end does not reproduce the germline sequence, and a read error may be involved. The chain has TRBV30 and TRBJ2-7, with TRBD1 identical over 8 bases. The germline CDR1 and CDR2 sequences are GTSNPN and SVGIG (reference sequence). This CDR3 has 15 residues. The CDR3 sequence: CVWALERDRRYEQYF. CDR3 in DNA: TGTGTCTGGGCACTAGAGAGGGACAGGAGGTACGAGCAGTACTTC.

This clonotype was observed at least ten times. The rearrangement joins TRBV20-1 to TRBJ2-2; 8 bases are shared with TRBD2. With V trimmed by 5 bases and J by 7 bases, 12 bases remained unmatched. There are 15 residues in the CDR3. Germline assignment: CDR1 DFQATT and CDR2 SNEGSKA (reference sequence). The CDR3 is CSALLFGGANGELFF. The CDR3 bases are TGCAGTGCTCTCTTGTTCGGGGGGGCGAACGGGGAGCTGTTTTTT.

CDR3 sequence: CASSYSQATDTQYF. In nucleotides, the CDR3 is TGTGCCAGCAGTTACTCTCAAGCTACAGATACGCAGTATTTT. V is TRBV6-5 and J is TRBJ2-3; D is uncertain. V was trimmed by 0 bases and J by 3 bases, leaving 7 bases between them. From germline, CDR1 is MNHEY and CDR2 SVGAGI. The CDR3 extends over 14 amino acids.

V is TRBV2 and J is TRBJ2-7, with no clear D. Germline assignment: CDR1 SNHLY and CDR2 FYNNEI. CDR3 length: 12 amino acids. With 6 bases removed from V and 9 bases from J, the gap between germline ends came to 15 bases. The CDR3 region has the DNA TGTGCCAGCAGGCCCGAGACCCGCGGGCAGTACTTC. Protein product: CASRPETRGQYF.

This clonotype was detected only a few times. In nucleotides, the CDR3 is TGTGCCAGCAGCCAAGATTTAGTGGACACAGATACGCAGTATTTT. This encodes CASSQDLVDTDTQYF. This chain links TRBV4-2 with TRBJ2-3; D ambiguous. The germline gives CDR1 LGHNA, CDR2 YNFKEQ. Trimming took off 0 bases at V and 2 bases at J, with 9 bases between the two ends. This CDR3 is 15 amino acids long.

This clonotype was counted at least ten times. The rearrangement links TRBV3-1 to TRBJ2-1; no clear D gene. Germline CDR1 LGHDT, CDR2 YNNKEL (reference sequence). V shed 1 base and J shed 4 bases, with 8 bases lying between them. The CDR3 extends over 14 amino acids. The CDR3, as DNA: TGTGCCAGCAGCCAAGCAGTGGGTTACAATGAGCAGTTCTTC. It yields the protein CASSQAVGYNEQFF.

V and J are TRBV28 and TRBJ1-6; D not certain. The ends were cut back, 2 bases at V and 11 bases at J, with 7 bases in the middle. There are 12 residues in the CDR3. Germline V gene lookup returns CDR1 MDHEN and CDR2 SYDVKM. The CDR3 DNA is TGTGCCAGCAGTTTAAGGACTACACCCCTCCACTTT. Translated: CASSLRTTPLHF.

V gene TRBV30 combines with J gene TRBJ1-1; no definite D call. The germline V gene has CDR1 GTSNPN and CDR2 SVGIG (reference sequence). The CDR3 spans 12 residues. Deletions cut 4 bases from V and 4 bases from J, with 10 bases between. CDR3 DNA sequence: TGTGCCTGGACTTCCTTGCGCACTGAAGCTTTCTTT. It specifies CAWTSLRTEAFF.

Here the CDR3 DNA reads TGTGCCAGCAGCCAACAGGGGGTTTGGGATTCACCCCTCCACTTT. It encodes CASSQQGVWDSPLHF. The chain couples TRBV16 to TRBJ1-6, with 7 positions matching TRBD1. J was trimmed by 8 bases and V by 2 bases; bases with no gene match: 6. The CDR3 contains 15 residues. CDR1 is KGHSY and CDR2 is FQNENV in the germline V gene.

This clonotype was counted many times. The chain employs TRBV6-2 or TRBV6-3 and TRBJ1-4; D unclear. CDR3 length equals 14 residues. In germline, CDR1 is MNHEY, CDR2 SVGEGT. V lost 2 bases and J 5 bases, leaving 9 bases between the germline ends. The CDR3 DNA reads as TGTGCCAGCAGTTACGGCCGGTGGAATGAAAAACTGTTTTTT. The encoded protein is CASSYGRWNEKLFF.

This clonotype was detected ten times or more. The J gene is TRBJ2-3, the V gene TRBV5-1; 12 nucleotides match TRBD2. Trimming at V came to 1 base and at J to 4 bases, leaving 1 base not matched to a gene. CDR3 length: 15 amino acids. Germline CDR1 and CDR2: SGHRS and YFSETQ. CDR3 residues: CASSLLAGGADTQYF. The CDR3 DNA follows: TGCGCCAGCAGCTTGCTAGCGGGAGGGGCAGATACGCAGTATTTT.